The rows below give T cell receptor beta chains drawn from one sample of a study of T cell responses to AZD1222 COVID-19 vaccine. Sequenced by immunoSEQ multiplex PCR; TCRdb stores in-frame clones only, minus some. The sample records about 120,000 clones, approximately 90% being singletons. The sequences come from peripheral blood, collected on day 0 of AZD1222 vaccination. The source of these receptors is an adult in good health. Each CDR3 is given with its conserved first and last residue. Fields, in order: V gene, J gene, clone size, D gene, CDR3 DNA, CDR3 protein. D genes are given only for firm matches. Size values are once, few and many counts, or a class for expanded clones, and some rows have none.

TRBV5-1	TRBJ1-4	-	-	TGCGCCAGCAGCTTGGAGACCGCTAATGAAAAACTGTTTTTT	CASSLETANEKLFF
TRBV2	TRBJ2-7	-	-	TGTGCCAGCAGTGAACGAGTATGGGACGAATACGAGCAGTACTTC	CASSERVWDEYEQYF
TRBV5-1	TRBJ1-1	-	-	TGCGCCAGCAGCTTGGATTGGGGAGGGACTGAAGCTTTCTTT	CASSLDWGGTEAFF
TRBV7-9	TRBJ1-1	-	-	TGTGCCAGCAGTGAGATGACAGGTAACACTGAAGCTTTCTTT	CASSEMTGNTEAFF
TRBV12-5	TRBJ2-3	-	TRBD1	TGTGCTAGTGGTTTAGGACAGACAGGGCGCACAGATACGCAGTATTTT	CASGLGQTGRTDTQYF
TRBV21-1	TRBJ2-1	-	-	TGTGCCAGCAGCCACAAGCCGGGGCACCAATACAATGAGCAGTTCTTC	CASSHKPGHQYNEQFF
TRBV5-1	TRBJ1-1	-	-	TGCGCCAGCAGCTTCGGAGCGACAACTGGGAGCACTGAAGCTTTCTTT	CASSFGATTGSTEAFF
TRBV15	TRBJ2-1	-	-	TGTGCCACCAGCAAAGCGAGCTCCTACAATGAGCAGTTCTTC	CATSKASSYNEQFF
TRBV6-1	TRBJ2-5	-	-	TGTGCCAGCAGTGAAGGGCACCAAGAGACCCAGTACTTC	CASSEGHQETQYF
TRBV18	TRBJ1-2	once	-	TGTGCCAGCTCACCACGGGGAACCTTCTATGGCTACACCTTC	CASSPRGTFYGYTF